This T cell receptor (beta chain) comes out of a study of cytotoxic CD8 clonotypes in ibrutinib-treated CLL. Study-level results: Treatment saw public clonotypes, which were uncommon, either contract or stay stable.

This CDR3 is built from 16 residues. The trim removed 2 bases at V and 1 base at J, leaving 3 bases unmatched. The germline V gene encodes CDR1 SGHTA and CDR2 FQGTGA. As concerns this clone: Antigen: not known.

Repertoires were generated with immunoSEQ multiplex PCR, while TCRdb's copy carries only in-frame clones and drops some. This sample carries 150,000 to 200,000 clones, about 88% of them seen once, and the ten largest clones take 3%. This specimen consisted of PBMCs, obtained at disease progression, from a patient treated with ibrutinib. This chain links TRBV7-3 with TRBJ2-2; TRBD2 aligns across 8 bases. The sequence was obtained from a human donor with chronic lymphocytic leukemia. In nucleotides, the CDR3 is TGTGCCAGCAGCTTACAAGCGGGGGAGAACACCGGGGAGCTGTTTTTT. Translation: CASSLQAGENTGELFF.